The sequence of this TCR beta chain was determined in a study of cytomegalovirus exposure and HLA in healthy donors. V shed 0 bases and J shed 8 bases, with 10 bases lying between them. In germline, CDR1 is GTSNPN, CDR2 SVGIG (reference sequence). The CDR3 is 12 amino acids. Healthy bone marrow donors supplied every sample. Study-level results: Cytomegalovirus association was assigned to approximately 180 TCR beta chains.

PCR was performed using 60 Vbeta and 13 Jbeta primers. Clones were sequenced by immunoSEQ multiplex PCR, and TCRdb holds only the in-frame ones, with some missing. The sample has roughly 120,000 clones, 55% to 75% seen once. A remark on this clone: The antigen is unknown.

The rearrangement links TRBV30 to TRBJ1-2; D gene unclear. Material: PBMCs. The clonotype originates from a woman aged 65 to 85 in good health and CMV-seropositive. DNA of the CDR3: TGTGCCTGGAGTGTTGTGGAGACGGGCTACACCTTC. Amino acids: CAWSVVETGYTF.